This TCR beta chain was obtained from a study of beta chain features in type 1 diabetes. Study observations and caveats: Type 1 diabetes patients had fewer VDJ junction insertions and more deletions. Relative to healthy donors, patients appeared to have naive, central memory and Treg TCRB repertoires that were more similar.

In total, each donor contributed a single heparinised blood draw that averaged around 110 mL. CD4+ cells of the naive, central memory, regulatory and stem cell-like memory types were sorted via CD45RO/CCR7/CD25/CD127/CD95/CD27. Every isolated RNA sample was fully reverse transcribed, so sequencing captured expressed TCRB transcripts. Generated by immunoSEQ multiplex PCR, the TCRdb table keeps only in-frame clones and is missing some. The profile shows under 400,000 clones, roughly a fifth of them singletons. The CDR3 runs to 15 residues. Germline V CDR1 and CDR2: SGHVS, FQNEAQ. V shed 2 bases and J shed 1 base, with 12 bases lying between them. In regard to this clone: Its antigen is not known.

This TCR came from a woman between 18 and 29 years old in good health. Sequencing used naive CD4+ T cells from blood. The chain combines TRBV7-8 with TRBJ2-7, with D hard to call. This chain's CDR3 is CASSLYGGTSYEQYF. CDR3 coding DNA: TGTGCCAGCAGCTTATATGGCGGAACTTCCTACGAGCAGTACTTC.